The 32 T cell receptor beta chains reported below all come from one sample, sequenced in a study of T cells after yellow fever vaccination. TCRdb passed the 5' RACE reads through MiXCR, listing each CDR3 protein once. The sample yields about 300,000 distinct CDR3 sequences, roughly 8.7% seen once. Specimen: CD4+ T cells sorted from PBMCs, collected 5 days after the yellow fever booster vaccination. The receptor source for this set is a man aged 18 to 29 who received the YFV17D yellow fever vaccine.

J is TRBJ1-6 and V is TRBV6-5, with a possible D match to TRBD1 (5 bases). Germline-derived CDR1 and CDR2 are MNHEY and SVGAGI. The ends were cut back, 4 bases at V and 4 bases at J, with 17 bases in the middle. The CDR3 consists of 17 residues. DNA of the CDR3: TGTGCCAGCAGTTTGGCATTAAGTCGGGGGTATAATTCACCCCTCCACTTT. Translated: CASSLALSRGYNSPLHF.

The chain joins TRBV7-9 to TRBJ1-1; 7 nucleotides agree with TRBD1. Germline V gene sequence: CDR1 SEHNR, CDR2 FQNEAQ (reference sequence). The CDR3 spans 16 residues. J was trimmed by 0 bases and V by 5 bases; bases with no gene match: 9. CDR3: CASSHDPTGLNTEAFF. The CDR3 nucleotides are TGTGCCAGCAGCCATGATCCGACAGGGCTGAACACTGAAGCTTTCTTT.

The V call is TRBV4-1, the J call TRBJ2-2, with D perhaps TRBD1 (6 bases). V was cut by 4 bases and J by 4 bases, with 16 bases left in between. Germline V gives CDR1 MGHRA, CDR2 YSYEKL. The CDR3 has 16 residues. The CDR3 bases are TGCGCCAGCAGCCCCCCTTCAGGGGAGAGCACCGGGGAGCTGTTTTTT. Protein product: CASSPPSGESTGELFF.

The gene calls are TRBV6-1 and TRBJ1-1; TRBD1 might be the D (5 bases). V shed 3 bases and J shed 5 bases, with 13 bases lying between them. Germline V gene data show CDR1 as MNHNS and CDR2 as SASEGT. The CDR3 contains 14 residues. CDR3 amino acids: CASSDQGGKTEAFF. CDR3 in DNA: TGTGCCAGCAGTGATCAGGGAGGAAAGACTGAAGCTTTCTTT.

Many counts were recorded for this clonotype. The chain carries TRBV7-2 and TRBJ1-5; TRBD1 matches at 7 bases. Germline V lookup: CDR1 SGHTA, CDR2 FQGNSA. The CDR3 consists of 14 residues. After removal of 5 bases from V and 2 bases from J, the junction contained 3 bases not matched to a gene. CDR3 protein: CASSTDRGNQPQHF. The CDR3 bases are TGTGCCAGCAGCACCGACAGGGGCAATCAGCCCCAGCATTTT. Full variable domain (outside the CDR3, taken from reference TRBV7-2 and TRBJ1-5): GAGVSQSPSNKVTEKGKDVELRCDPISGHTALYWYRQSLGQGLEFLIYFQGNSAPDKSGLPSDRFSAERTGGSVSTLTIQRTQQEDSAVYLCASSTDRGNQPQHFGDGTRLSIL.

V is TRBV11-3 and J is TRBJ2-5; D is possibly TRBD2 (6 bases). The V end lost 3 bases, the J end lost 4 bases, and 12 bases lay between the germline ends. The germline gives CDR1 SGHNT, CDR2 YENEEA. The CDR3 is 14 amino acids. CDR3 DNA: TGTGCCAGCAGCTTTGGACGGGAGACAGAGACCCAGTACTTC. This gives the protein CASSFGRETETQYF. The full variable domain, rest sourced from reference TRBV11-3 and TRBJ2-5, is EAGVVQSPRYKIIEKKQPVAFWCNPISGHNTLYWYLQNLGQGPELLIRYENEEAVDDSQLPKDRFSAERLKGVDSTLKIQPAELGDSAVYLCASSFGRETETQYFGPGTRLLVL.

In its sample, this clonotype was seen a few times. CDR3: CASSSSRTGKETQYF. The CDR3 region has the DNA TGTGCCAGCAGCTCGTCCCGGACAGGGAAAGAGACCCAGTACTTC. The chain has TRBV5-6 and TRBJ2-5; 8 nucleotides match TRBD1. This CDR3 has 15 residues. CDR1 SGHDT and CDR2 YYEEEE come from the germline V gene. Losses at the gene ends were 3 bases for V and 3 bases for J; bases not matched to a gene: 7.

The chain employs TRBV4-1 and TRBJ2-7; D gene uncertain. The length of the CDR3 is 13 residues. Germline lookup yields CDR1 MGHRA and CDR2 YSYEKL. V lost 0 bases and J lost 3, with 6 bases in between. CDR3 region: CASSQDHVYEQYF. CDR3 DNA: TGCGCCAGCAGCCAAGACCACGTCTACGAGCAGTACTTC.

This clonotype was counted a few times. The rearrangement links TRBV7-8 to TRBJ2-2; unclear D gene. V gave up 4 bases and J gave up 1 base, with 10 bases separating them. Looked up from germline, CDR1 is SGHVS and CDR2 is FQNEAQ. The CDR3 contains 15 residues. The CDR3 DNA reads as TGTGCCAGCAGCTACCGTCGGCGGAACACCGGGGAGCTGTTTTTT. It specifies CASSYRRRNTGELFF.

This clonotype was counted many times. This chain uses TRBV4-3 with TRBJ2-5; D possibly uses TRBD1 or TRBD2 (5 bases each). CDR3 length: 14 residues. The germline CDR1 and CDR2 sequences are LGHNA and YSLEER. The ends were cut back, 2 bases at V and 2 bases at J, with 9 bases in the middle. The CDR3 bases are TGCGCCAGCAGCCAACGGGACGCTCAAGAGACCCAGTACTTC. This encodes CASSQRDAQETQYF.

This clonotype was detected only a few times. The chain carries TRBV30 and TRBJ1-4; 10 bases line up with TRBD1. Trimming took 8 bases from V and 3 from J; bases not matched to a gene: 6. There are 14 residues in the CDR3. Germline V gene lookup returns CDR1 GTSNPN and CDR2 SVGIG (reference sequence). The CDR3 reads CAGLTGGPNEKLFF. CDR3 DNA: TGTGCCGGGCTGACAGGGGGCCCTAATGAAAAACTGTTTTTT.

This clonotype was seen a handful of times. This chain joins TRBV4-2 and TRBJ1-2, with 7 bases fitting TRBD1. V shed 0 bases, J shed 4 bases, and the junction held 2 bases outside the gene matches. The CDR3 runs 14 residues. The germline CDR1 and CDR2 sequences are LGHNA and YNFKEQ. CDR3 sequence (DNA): TGTGCCAGCAGCCAAGAGGGACAGATCTATGGCTACACCTTC. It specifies CASSQEGQIYGYTF.

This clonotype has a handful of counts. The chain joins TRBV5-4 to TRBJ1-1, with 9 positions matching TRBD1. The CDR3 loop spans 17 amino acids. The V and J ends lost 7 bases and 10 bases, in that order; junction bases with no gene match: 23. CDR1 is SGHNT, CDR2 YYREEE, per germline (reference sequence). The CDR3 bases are TGTGCCAGCGCCCCAGTATCACTACAGGGGGCTGGATCTTCAGCTTTCTTT. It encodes CASAPVSLQGAGSSAFF. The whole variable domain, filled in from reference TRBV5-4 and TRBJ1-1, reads ETGVTQSPTHLIKTRGQQVTLRCSSQSGHNTVSWYQQALGQGPQFIFQYYREEENGRGNFPPRFSGLQFPNYSSELNVNALELDDSALYLCASAPVSLQGAGSSAFFGQGTRLTVV.

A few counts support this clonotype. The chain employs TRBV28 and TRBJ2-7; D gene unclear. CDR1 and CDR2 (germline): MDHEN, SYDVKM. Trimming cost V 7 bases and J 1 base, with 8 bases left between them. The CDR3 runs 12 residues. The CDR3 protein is CASKSLSYEQYF. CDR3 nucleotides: TGTGCCAGCAAATCGCTATCCTACGAGCAGTACTTC. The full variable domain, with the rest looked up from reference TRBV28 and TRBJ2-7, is DVKVTQSSRYLVKRTGEKVFLECVQDMDHENMFWYRQDPGLGLRLIYFSYDVKMKEKGDIPEGYSVSREKKERFSLILESASTNQTSMYLCASKSLSYEQYFGPGTRLTVT.

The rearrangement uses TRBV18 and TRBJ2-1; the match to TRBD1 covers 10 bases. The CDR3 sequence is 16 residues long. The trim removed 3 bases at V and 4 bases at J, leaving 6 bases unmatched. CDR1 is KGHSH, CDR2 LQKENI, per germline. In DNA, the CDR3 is TGTGCCAGCTCACCGTTACGACAGGGGGCTTACAATGAGCAGTTCTTC. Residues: CASSPLRQGAYNEQFF. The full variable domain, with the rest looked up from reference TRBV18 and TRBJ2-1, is NAGVMQNPRHLVRRRGQEARLRCSPMKGHSHVYWYRQLPEEGLKFMVYLQKENIIDESGMPKERFSAEFPKEGPSILRIQQVVRGDSAAYFCASSPLRQGAYNEQFFGPGTRLTVL.

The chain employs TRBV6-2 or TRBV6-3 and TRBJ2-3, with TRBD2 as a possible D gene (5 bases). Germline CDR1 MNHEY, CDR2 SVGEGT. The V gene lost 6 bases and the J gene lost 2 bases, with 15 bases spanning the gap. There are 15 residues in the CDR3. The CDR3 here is CASSQDFSITDTQYF. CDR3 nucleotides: TGTGCCAGCAGCCAGGACTTTTCCATCACAGATACGCAGTATTTT.

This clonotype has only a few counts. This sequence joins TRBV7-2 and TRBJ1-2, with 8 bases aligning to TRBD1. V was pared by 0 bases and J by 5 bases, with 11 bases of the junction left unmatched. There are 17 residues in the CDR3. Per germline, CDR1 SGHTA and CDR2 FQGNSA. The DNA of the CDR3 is TGTGCCAGCAGCTTAGCCAGGGGACAGGATATAGGGTATGGCTACACCTTC. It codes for CASSLARGQDIGYGYTF. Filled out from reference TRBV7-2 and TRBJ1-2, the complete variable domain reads GAGVSQSPSNKVTEKGKDVELRCDPISGHTALYWYRQSLGQGLEFLIYFQGNSAPDKSGLPSDRFSAERTGGSVSTLTIQRTQQEDSAVYLCASSLARGQDIGYGYTFGSGTRLTVV.

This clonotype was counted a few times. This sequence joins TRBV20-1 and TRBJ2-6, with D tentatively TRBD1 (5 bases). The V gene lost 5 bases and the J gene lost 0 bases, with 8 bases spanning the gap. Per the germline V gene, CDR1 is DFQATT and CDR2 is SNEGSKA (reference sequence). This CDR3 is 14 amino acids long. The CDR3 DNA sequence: TGCAGTGCTTGGGGCGGCTCTGGGGCCAACGTCCTGACTTTC. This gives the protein CSAWGGSGANVLTF.

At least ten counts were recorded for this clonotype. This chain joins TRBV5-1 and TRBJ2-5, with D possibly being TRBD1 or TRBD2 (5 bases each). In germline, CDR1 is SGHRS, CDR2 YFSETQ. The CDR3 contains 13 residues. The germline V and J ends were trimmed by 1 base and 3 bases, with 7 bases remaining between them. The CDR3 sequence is CASSLRGEETQYF. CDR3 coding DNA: TGCGCCAGCAGCTTGAGAGGGGAAGAGACCCAGTACTTC.

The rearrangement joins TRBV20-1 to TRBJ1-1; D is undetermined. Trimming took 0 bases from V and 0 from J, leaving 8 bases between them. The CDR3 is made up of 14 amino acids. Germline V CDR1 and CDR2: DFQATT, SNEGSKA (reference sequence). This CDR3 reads CSARDRILNTEAFF. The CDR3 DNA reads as TGCAGTGCTAGAGATCGGATCTTGAACACTGAAGCTTTCTTT.

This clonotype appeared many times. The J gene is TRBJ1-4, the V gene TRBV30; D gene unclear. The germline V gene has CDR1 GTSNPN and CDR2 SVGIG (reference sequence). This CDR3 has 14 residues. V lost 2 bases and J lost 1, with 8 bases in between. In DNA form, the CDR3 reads TGTGCCTGGAGTTTTCTCGGAACTAATGAAAAACTGTTTTTT. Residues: CAWSFLGTNEKLFF.

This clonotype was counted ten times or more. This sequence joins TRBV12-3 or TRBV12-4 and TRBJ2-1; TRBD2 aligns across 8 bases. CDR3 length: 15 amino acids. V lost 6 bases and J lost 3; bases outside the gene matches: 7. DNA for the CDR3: TGTGCCAGCAGCACTTTAGCGGGGAGCTACAATGAGCAGTTCTTC. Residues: CASSTLAGSYNEQFF.

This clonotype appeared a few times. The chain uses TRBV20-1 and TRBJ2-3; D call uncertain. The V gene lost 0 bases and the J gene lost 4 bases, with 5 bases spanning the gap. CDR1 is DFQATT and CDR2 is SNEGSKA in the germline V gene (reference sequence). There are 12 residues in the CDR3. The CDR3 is CSARDLSDTQYF. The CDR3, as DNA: TGCAGTGCTAGAGATCTATCAGATACGCAGTATTTT.

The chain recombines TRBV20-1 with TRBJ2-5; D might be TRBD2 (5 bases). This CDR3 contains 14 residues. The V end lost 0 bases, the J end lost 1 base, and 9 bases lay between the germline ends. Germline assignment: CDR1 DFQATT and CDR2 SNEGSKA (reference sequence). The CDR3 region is CSARELVLQETQYF. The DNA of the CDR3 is TGCAGTGCTAGAGAACTAGTTCTCCAAGAGACCCAGTACTTC.

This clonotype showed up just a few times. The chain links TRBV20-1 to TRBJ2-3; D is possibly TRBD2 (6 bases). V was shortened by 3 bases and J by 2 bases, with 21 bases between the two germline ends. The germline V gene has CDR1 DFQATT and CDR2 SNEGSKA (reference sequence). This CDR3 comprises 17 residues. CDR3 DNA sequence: TGCAGTGCTAGGGAAATTCGTCGGGACTCACTCACAGATACGCAGTATTTT. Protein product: CSAREIRRDSLTDTQYF.

The CDR3 loop reads CSARGGLLAAAYEQYV. For the CDR3, the DNA is TGCAGTGCTAGAGGGGGTTTACTAGCGGCTGCCTACGAGCAGTACGTC. V and J are TRBV20-1 and TRBJ2-7; 8 bases are a match to TRBD2. The CDR3 covers 16 residues. Unmatched junction bases numbered 10, after V lost 1 base and J lost 2 bases. Germline V gene sequence: CDR1 DFQATT, CDR2 SNEGSKA (reference sequence).

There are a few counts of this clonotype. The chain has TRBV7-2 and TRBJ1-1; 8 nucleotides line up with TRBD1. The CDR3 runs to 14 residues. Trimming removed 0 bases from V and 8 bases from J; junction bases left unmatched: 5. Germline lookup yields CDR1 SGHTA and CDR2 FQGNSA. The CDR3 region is CASSLARQGIEAFF. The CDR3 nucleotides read TGTGCCAGCAGCTTAGCGAGACAGGGGATCGAAGCTTTCTTT. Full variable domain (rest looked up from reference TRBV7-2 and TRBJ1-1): GAGVSQSPSNKVTEKGKDVELRCDPISGHTALYWYRQSLGQGLEFLIYFQGNSAPDKSGLPSDRFSAERTGGSVSTLTIQRTQQEDSAVYLCASSLARQGIEAFFGQGTRLTVV.

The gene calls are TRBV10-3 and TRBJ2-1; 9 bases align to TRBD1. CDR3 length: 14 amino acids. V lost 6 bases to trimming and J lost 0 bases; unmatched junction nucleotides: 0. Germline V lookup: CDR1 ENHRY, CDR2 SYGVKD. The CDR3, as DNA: TGTGCCATCAGGGGACAGGGCTCCTACAATGAGCAGTTCTTC. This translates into CAIRGQGSYNEQFF.

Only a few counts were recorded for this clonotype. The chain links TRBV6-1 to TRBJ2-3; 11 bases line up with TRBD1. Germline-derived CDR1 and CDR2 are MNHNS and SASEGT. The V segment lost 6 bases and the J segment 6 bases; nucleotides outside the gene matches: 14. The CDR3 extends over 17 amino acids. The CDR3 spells CASSPGTGGVVGDTQYF. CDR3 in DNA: TGTGCCAGCAGCCCCGGGACAGGGGGAGTTGTTGGGGATACGCAGTATTTT.

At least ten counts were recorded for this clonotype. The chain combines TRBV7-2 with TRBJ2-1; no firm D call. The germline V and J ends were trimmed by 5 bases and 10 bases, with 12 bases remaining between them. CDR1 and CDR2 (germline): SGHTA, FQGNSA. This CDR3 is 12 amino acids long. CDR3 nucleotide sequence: TGTGCCAGCAGCCCCCGGGTTACCGAGCAGTTCTTC. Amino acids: CASSPRVTEQFF.

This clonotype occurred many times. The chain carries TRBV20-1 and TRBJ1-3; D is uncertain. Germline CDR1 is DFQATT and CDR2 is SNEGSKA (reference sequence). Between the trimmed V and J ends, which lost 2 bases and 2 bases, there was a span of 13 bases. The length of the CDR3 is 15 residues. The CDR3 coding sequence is TGCAGTGCTAGACGGTCACTTGTCCCTGGAAACACCATATATTTT. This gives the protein CSARRSLVPGNTIYF.

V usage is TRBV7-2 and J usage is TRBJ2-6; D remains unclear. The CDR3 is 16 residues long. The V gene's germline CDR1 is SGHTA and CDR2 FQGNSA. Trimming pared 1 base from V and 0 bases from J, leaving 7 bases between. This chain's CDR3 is CASSLGRISGANVLTF. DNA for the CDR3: TGTGCCAGCAGCTTAGGCAGGATCTCTGGGGCCAACGTCCTGACTTTC.